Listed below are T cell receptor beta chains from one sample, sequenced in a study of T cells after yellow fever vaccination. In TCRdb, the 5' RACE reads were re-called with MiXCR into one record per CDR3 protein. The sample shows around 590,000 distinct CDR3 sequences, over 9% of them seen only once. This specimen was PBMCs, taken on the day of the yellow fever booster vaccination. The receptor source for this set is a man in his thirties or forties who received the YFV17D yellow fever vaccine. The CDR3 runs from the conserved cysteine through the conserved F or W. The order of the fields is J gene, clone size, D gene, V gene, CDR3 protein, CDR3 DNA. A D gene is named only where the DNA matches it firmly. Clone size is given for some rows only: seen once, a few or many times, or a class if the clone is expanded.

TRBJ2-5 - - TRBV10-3 CAIRAERLGETQYF TGTGCCATCCGGGCAGAGCGGTTGGGAGAGACCCAGTACTTC
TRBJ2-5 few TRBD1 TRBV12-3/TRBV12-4 CASRRTGLETQYF TGTGCCAGCAGACGGACAGGGCTCGAGACCCAGTACTTC
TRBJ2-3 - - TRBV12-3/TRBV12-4 CASSLVGVDTQYF TGTGCCAGCAGTTTAGTGGGTGTGGATACGCAGTATTTT
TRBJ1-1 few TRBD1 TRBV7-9 CAIEGATGMNTEAFF TGTGCCATAGAGGGGGCGACAGGGATGAACACTGAAGCTTTCTTT
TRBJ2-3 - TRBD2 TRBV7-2 CASSRTSGASTDTQYF TGTGCCAGCAGCAGGACTAGCGGGGCAAGCACAGATACGCAGTATTTT
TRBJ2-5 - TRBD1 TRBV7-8 CASRPGTGWETQYF TGTGCCAGCAGGCCCGGGACAGGGTGGGAGACCCAGTACTTC
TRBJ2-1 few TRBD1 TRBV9 CASSARTGPPNEQFF TGTGCCAGCAGCGCCCGGACAGGGCCCCCCAATGAGCAGTTCTTC
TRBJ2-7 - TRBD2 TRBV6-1 CASSRTGSGSSYEQYF TGTGCCAGCAGCCGTACTGGTAGCGGGTCCTCCTACGAGCAGTACTTC
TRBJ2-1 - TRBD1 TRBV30 CAWSETGGKEQFF TGTGCCTGGAGTGAGACAGGGGGAAAGGAGCAGTTCTTC
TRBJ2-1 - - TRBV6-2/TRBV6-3 CASRKVPGGPPSSYNEQFF TGTGCCAGCAGAAAGGTCCCCGGAGGACCCCCGAGCTCCTACAATGAGCAGTTCTTC
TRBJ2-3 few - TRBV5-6 CASRPGRIKADTQYF TGTGCCAGCAGACCCGGGCGAATTAAAGCAGATACGCAGTATTTT
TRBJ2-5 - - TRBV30 CAGSLGGGYQETQYF TGTGCGGGAAGTTTGGGAGGGGGATACCAAGAGACCCAGTACTTC
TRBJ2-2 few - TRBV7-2 CASSLATTGTGELFF TGTGCCAGCAGCTTGGCCACCACGGGCACCGGGGAGCTGTTTTTT
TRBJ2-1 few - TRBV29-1 CSSERDLYNEQFF TGCAGCTCGGAGCGAGACCTCTACAATGAGCAGTTCTTC
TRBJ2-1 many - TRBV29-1 CSVEDWARGSYNEQFF TGCAGCGTTGAAGATTGGGCGAGAGGCTCCTACAATGAGCAGTTCTTC
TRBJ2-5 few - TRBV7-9 CASSSRVLEETQYF TGTGCCAGCAGCTCCCGGGTTCTGGAAGAGACCCAGTACTTC
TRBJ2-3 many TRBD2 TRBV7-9 CASSGGTSGGTDTQYF TGTGCCAGCAGCGGGGGGACTAGCGGAGGCACAGATACGCAGTATTTT
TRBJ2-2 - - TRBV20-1 CSASGVLSGELFF TGCAGTGCTAGCGGAGTTTTATCCGGGGAGCTGTTTTTT
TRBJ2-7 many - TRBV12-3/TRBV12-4 CASSLMSGQGYEQYF TGTGCCAGCAGTTTAATGTCCGGTCAGGGCTACGAGCAGTACTTC
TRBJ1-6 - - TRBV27 CASRGGRDNSPLHF TGTGCCAGCAGGGGGGGCCGGGATAATTCACCCCTCCACTTT
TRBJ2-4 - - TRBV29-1 CSGARGALAKNIQYF TGCAGCGGTGCTCGGGGGGCGTTAGCCAAAAACATTCAGTACTTC
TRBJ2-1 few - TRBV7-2 CASSLGRATYNEQFF TGTGCCAGCAGCTTAGGCAGGGCCACCTACAATGAGCAGTTCTTC
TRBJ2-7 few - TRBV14 CASSLALGSFYEQYF TGTGCCAGCAGCCTGGCGTTGGGTAGCTTCTACGAGCAGTACTTC
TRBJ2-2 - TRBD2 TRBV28 CASTLGGSGELFF TGTGCCAGCACCCTGGGAGGGTCCGGGGAGCTGTTTTTT
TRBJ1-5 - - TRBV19 CASSIDVQPQHF TGTGCCAGTAGTATAGATGTTCAGCCCCAGCATTTT
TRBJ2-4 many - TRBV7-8 CASSLAIGVGGGIQYF TGTGCCAGCAGCTTAGCAATAGGGGTCGGGGGTGGCATTCAGTACTTC
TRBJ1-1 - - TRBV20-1 CSATNRAKNTEAFF TGCAGTGCCACTAACAGGGCAAAGAACACTGAAGCTTTCTTT
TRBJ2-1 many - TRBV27 CASSNYRLGNEQFF TGTGCCAGCAGCAACTACCGACTCGGCAATGAGCAGTTCTTC